Each of the 5 T cell receptor beta chains below was sequenced from the same sample in a study of blood T cell repertoires in COVID-19. TCRdb keeps only in-frame clones here, not all; method: immunoSEQ multiplex PCR. The table records roughly 160,000 clones, around 90% of them present only once. Sequencing was done on a sample of peripheral blood. The receptors originated from a woman in her sixties or seventies who had recovered from COVID-19.

The CDR3, as DNA: TGCGCCAGCAGCTTGTTGGGGACAGGGTTGGGGGAGACCCAGTACTTC. As protein: CASSLLGTGLGETQYF. This chain connects TRBV5-1 to TRBJ2-5; 9 bases are shared with TRBD1. The CDR3 totals 16 residues. J lost 5 bases, V lost 1 base, and 9 bases had no gene match. The germline gives CDR1 SGHRS, CDR2 YFSETQ.

The chain combines TRBV5-5 with TRBJ2-7, with a weak D call TRBD1 (6 bases). CDR1 is SGHKS and CDR2 is YYEKEE in the germline V gene (reference sequence). The CDR3 loop spans 16 amino acids. V was pared by 4 bases and J by 4 bases, with 21 bases between. The CDR3 reads CASSIRDNRVDYEQYF. The DNA for the CDR3 is TGTGCCAGCAGCATCCGGGACAACCGCGTTGATTACGAGCAGTACTTC.

The rearrangement uses TRBV28 and TRBJ2-3; TRBD1 aligns across 8 bases. Germline CDR1 reads MDHEN; CDR2 reads SYDVKM. CDR3 size: 13 residues. V was pared by 7 bases and J by 8 bases, with 8 bases of the junction left unmatched. The CDR3 DNA reads TGTGCCAGCACTTCTGACAGGGGCGGTACGCAGTATTTT. Translation: CASTSDRGGTQYF.

V usage is TRBV10-1 and J usage is TRBJ1-5, with no clear D. The CDR3 is 13 residues long. The germline CDR1 and CDR2 sequences are WNHNN and SYGVQD (reference sequence). V was trimmed by 4 bases and J by 5 bases, leaving 9 bases between them. CDR3 loop: CASSGGADQPQHF. The CDR3 bases are TGCGCCAGCAGTGGAGGAGCGGATCAGCCCCAGCATTTT.

The chain combines TRBV7-9 with TRBJ1-2, with TRBD1 identical over 7 bases. Germline V lookup: CDR1 SEHNR, CDR2 FQNEAQ (reference sequence). The CDR3 contains 12 residues. With V trimmed by 7 bases and J by 6 bases, 5 bases remained unmatched. The CDR3 loop reads CASTRQGDGYTF. The DNA for the CDR3 is TGTGCCAGCACCCGCCAGGGGGATGGCTACACCTTC. The variable domain in full, with the rest retrieved from reference TRBV7-9 and TRBJ1-2, is DTGVSQNPRHKITKRGQNVTFRCDPISEHNRLYWYRQTLGQGPEFLTYFQNEAQLEKSRLLSDRFSAERPKGSFSTLEIQRTEQGDSAMYLCASTRQGDGYTFGSGTRLTVV.